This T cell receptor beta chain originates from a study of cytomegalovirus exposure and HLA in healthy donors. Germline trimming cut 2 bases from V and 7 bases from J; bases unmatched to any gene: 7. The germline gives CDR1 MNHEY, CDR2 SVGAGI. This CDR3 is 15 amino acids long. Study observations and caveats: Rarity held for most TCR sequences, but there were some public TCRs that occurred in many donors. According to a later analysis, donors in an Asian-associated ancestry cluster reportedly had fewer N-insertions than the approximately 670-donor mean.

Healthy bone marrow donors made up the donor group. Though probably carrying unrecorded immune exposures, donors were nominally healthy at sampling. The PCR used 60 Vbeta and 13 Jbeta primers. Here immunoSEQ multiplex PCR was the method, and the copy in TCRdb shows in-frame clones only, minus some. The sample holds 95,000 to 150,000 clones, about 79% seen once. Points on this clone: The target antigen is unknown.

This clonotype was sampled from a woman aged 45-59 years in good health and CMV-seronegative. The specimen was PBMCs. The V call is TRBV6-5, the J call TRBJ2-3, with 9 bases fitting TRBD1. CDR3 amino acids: CASSYTGTGWNTQYF. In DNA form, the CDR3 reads TGTGCCAGCAGTTACACCGGGACAGGGTGGAATACGCAGTATTTT.